This is a list of T cell receptor beta chains from one sample in a study of T cells after posttransplantation cyclophosphamide. Some clones are missing from TCRdb's copy, which holds only in-frame ones; the method was immunoSEQ multiplex PCR. The repertoire consists of about 12,000 clones, none detected only once. The specimen comprised PBMCs, sampled after allogeneic stem cell transplant with posttransplant cyclophosphamide. These receptors originate from a female patient between 35 and 55 years old who received an allogeneic stem cell transplant from an unrelated donor, was CMV-positive, and had acute GVHD only. The graft donor may have contributed some T cells. Each CDR3 is given with its conserved first and last residue.

v_call: TRBV9; j_call: TRBJ1-1; cdr3_aa: CASSGEILHTEAFF
v_call: TRBV7-9; j_call: TRBJ2-5; cdr3_aa: CASSLVVGGETQYF
v_call: TRBV5-1; j_call: TRBJ2-3; cdr3_aa: CASSLGDREAYTDTQYF
v_call: TRBV28; j_call: TRBJ1-1; cdr3_aa: CASSLDRGNTEAFF
v_call: TRBV27; j_call: TRBJ1-1; cdr3_aa: CASESLDSPGEAFF
v_call: TRBV11-2; j_call: TRBJ2-2; cdr3_aa: CASSLGRTGELFF
v_call: TRBV30; j_call: TRBJ2-3; cdr3_aa: CAWSLGGTDTQYF
v_call: TRBV11-2; j_call: TRBJ2-2; cdr3_aa: CASSSSVAGELFF
v_call: TRBV5-1; j_call: TRBJ2-1; cdr3_aa: CASSLDIDNEQFF
v_call: TRBV29-1; j_call: TRBJ2-7; cdr3_aa: CSVGGSAYEQYF
v_call: TRBV7-9; j_call: TRBJ1-2; cdr3_aa: CASSTRAYGYTF
v_call: TRBV2; j_call: TRBJ2-7; cdr3_aa: CASREETGRRFYEQYF
v_call: TRBV5-6; j_call: TRBJ2-2; cdr3_aa: CASSLGQVNTGELFF
v_call: TRBV28; j_call: TRBJ2-3; cdr3_aa: CASTGGGSSTDTQYF
v_call: TRBV29-1; j_call: TRBJ2-7; cdr3_aa: CSVRGQGDEQYF
v_call: TRBV19; j_call: TRBJ2-7; cdr3_aa: CASSIELDSYEQYF
v_call: TRBV28; j_call: TRBJ1-3; cdr3_aa: CASSLTGAGGNTIYF
v_call: TRBV4-1; j_call: TRBJ2-3; cdr3_aa: CASSQDKRSPNTDTQYF
v_call: TRBV6-1; j_call: TRBJ2-2; cdr3_aa: CASRANTGNTGELFF
v_call: TRBV7-9; j_call: TRBJ2-1; cdr3_aa: CAILELAGEHNEQFF
v_call: TRBV5-1; j_call: TRBJ2-7; cdr3_aa: CASSLSGGYEQYF
v_call: TRBV29-1; j_call: TRBJ1-1; cdr3_aa: CSVYLSGQGYEAFF
v_call: TRBV5-1; j_call: TRBJ2-5; cdr3_aa: CASSFGPTGSEETQYF
v_call: TRBV6-6; j_call: TRBJ2-2; cdr3_aa: CASSLAGGHTEELFF
v_call: TRBV4-2; j_call: TRBJ1-5; cdr3_aa: CASSQEELYYSNQPQHF
v_call: TRBV28; j_call: TRBJ1-1; cdr3_aa: CATLPGTGEVVSTEAFF
v_call: TRBV4-1; j_call: TRBJ2-3; cdr3_aa: CASSQSGLVGADTQYF
v_call: TRBV27; j_call: TRBJ1-5; cdr3_aa: CASSFLSNQPQHF